The sequence of this T cell receptor beta chain was determined in a study of OX40 agonist ivuxolimab in advanced cancers. The assay was immunoSEQ multiplex PCR, and TCRdb's table has in-frame clones only and misses some. The repertoire holds 65,000 to 75,000 clones, with 85% as singletons. Study conclusions and caveats: It was not determined which antigens were specifically recognized by the peripheral T cells that had undergone clonal expansion.

Comments on this clone: What it binds is unknown.

CDR1 SEHNR and CDR2 FQNEAQ come from the germline V gene (reference sequence). This CDR3 is 15 amino acids long. V lost 3 bases and J lost 6, with 17 bases in between. The source was CD4+ or CD8+ T cells sorted from blood, collected in a trial of the OX40 agonist ivuxolimab. The source of this sequence is an adult with an advanced solid tumor such as melanoma, head and neck, liver or kidney cancer. V and J are TRBV7-9 and TRBJ1-1; maybe TRBD1 (5 bases). DNA for the CDR3: TGTGCCAGCAGCTTCCCAACAGGACGGAGGGCTGAAGCTTTCTTT. Translating it yields CASSFPTGRRAEAFF.